These 28 T cell receptor beta chains came from one sample sequenced in a study of blood T cell repertoires in COVID-19. TCRdb's table, derived via immunoSEQ multiplex PCR, lists solely in-frame clones and lacks some. This table holds roughly 100,000 clones, about 89% found once. The sample was peripheral blood. These receptor sequences come from a man aged 45-65 years with acute or convalescent COVID-19.

The genes are TRBV7-2 and TRBJ1-1; D is possibly TRBD1 (5 bases). This CDR3 spans 12 amino acids. Germline values: CDR1 SGHTA, CDR2 FQGNSA. V was clipped by 4 bases and J by 10 bases, with 13 bases between them. CDR3: CASSSQVLPAFF. CDR3 nucleotides: TGTGCCAGCAGCTCACAGGTTCTTCCAGCTTTCTTT. Full variable domain (missing parts from reference TRBV7-2 and TRBJ1-1): GAGVSQSPSNKVTEKGKDVELRCDPISGHTALYWYRQSLGQGLEFLIYFQGNSAPDKSGLPSDRFSAERTGGSVSTLTIQRTQQEDSAVYLCASSSQVLPAFFGQGTRLTVV.

The gene calls are TRBV29-1 and TRBJ2-7, with D possibly matching TRBD1 (5 bases). The CDR3 has 12 residues. Between the trimmed V and J ends, which lost 5 bases and 5 bases, there was a span of 13 bases. The germline gives CDR1 SQVTM, CDR2 ANQGSEA. CDR3 in DNA: TGCAGCGTTATTGACAGCTTAAACGAGCAGTACTTC. Translated: CSVIDSLNEQYF.

The V and J genes are TRBV6-1 and TRBJ1-2; possibly TRBD1 for D (5 bases). Germline V lookup: CDR1 MNHNS, CDR2 SASEGT. Trimming shortened V by 2 bases and J by 5 bases, and 9 bases separated the two germline ends. The CDR3 is 13 amino acids. For the CDR3, the DNA is TGTGCCAGCAGTGAAACAGGATATTATGGCTACACCTTC. It encodes CASSETGYYGYTF.

The gene calls are TRBV19 and TRBJ1-6, with 8 nucleotides matching TRBD1. CDR3 length: 17 amino acids. Trimming at V came to 5 bases and at J to 7 bases, leaving 13 bases not matched to a gene. Germline CDR1 LNHDA, CDR2 SQIVND (reference sequence). CDR3 region: CASSLSTGQAGNSPLHF. CDR3 nucleotides: TGTGCCAGTAGTTTATCCACGGGACAGGCAGGAAATTCACCCCTCCACTTT.

The chain joins TRBV7-9 to TRBJ2-1; 8 bases fit TRBD1. V lost 3 bases, J lost 7 bases, and 8 bases stayed unmatched. The CDR3 runs to 15 residues. Looked up from germline, CDR1 is SEHNR and CDR2 is FQNEAQ (reference sequence). CDR3: CASSFTGQGRNEQFF. For the CDR3, the DNA is TGTGCCAGCAGCTTCACTGGACAGGGTAGGAATGAGCAGTTCTTC. The full variable domain, rest sourced from reference TRBV7-9 and TRBJ2-1, is DTGVSQNPRHKITKRGQNVTFRCDPISEHNRLYWYRQTLGQGPEFLTYFQNEAQLEKSRLLSDRFSAERPKGSFSTLEIQRTEQGDSAMYLCASSFTGQGRNEQFFGPGTRLTVL.

CDR3 DNA: TGTGCCAGCAGAGCCCCTGACAGGGGATCTTCACCCCTCCACTTT. It yields the protein CASRAPDRGSSPLHF. This rearrangement joins TRBV6-5 to TRBJ1-6; 8 bases fit TRBD1. The CDR3 spans 15 residues. Unmatched junction bases numbered 10, after V lost 6 bases and J lost 9 bases. Germline V gives CDR1 MNHEY, CDR2 SVGAGI.

The chain combines TRBV7-2 with TRBJ2-5; the D gene is possibly TRBD1 (6 bases). The V end was cut by 4 bases, the J end by 5 bases, with 17 bases between. The CDR3 totals 15 residues. Germline loops: CDR1 SGHTA, CDR2 FQGNSA. This chain's CDR3 is CASSWGSQGRETQYF. In DNA, the CDR3 is TGTGCCAGCAGCTGGGGCTCCCAGGGGCGGGAGACCCAGTACTTC. The full variable domain, with the rest looked up from reference TRBV7-2 and TRBJ2-5, is GAGVSQSPSNKVTEKGKDVELRCDPISGHTALYWYRQSLGQGLEFLIYFQGNSAPDKSGLPSDRFSAERTGGSVSTLTIQRTQQEDSAVYLCASSWGSQGRETQYFGPGTRLLVL.

V is TRBV4-3 and J is TRBJ2-2; no clear D. With 0 bases removed from V and 1 base from J, the gap between germline ends came to 6 bases. This CDR3 has 15 residues. Germline assignment: CDR1 LGHNA and CDR2 YSLEER. CDR3 residues: CASSQDLENTGELFF. In DNA, the CDR3 is TGCGCCAGCAGCCAAGATCTAGAGAACACCGGGGAGCTGTTTTTT.

The CDR3 region has the DNA TGTGCCTGGAGTGTACCAGGGGGCAGCGAAGAGACCCAGTACTTC. Its protein product is CAWSVPGGSEETQYF. This chain joins TRBV30 and TRBJ2-5; TRBD1 aligns across 8 bases. Germline CDR1 GTSNPN, CDR2 SVGIG (reference sequence). The V and J ends lost 0 bases and 3 bases, in that order; junction bases with no gene match: 6. This CDR3 comprises 15 residues.

The gene calls are TRBV5-4 and TRBJ2-7, with TRBD1 identical over 8 bases. The CDR3 runs 14 residues. Unmatched junction bases numbered 13, after V lost 7 bases and J lost 7 bases. In germline, CDR1 is SGHNT, CDR2 YYREEE (reference sequence). CDR3 in DNA: TGTGCCAGCCGACAGGGGACAGATTGGCGGGAGCAGTACTTC. It yields the protein CASRQGTDWREQYF.

This clone was detected a few times. J is TRBJ2-3 and V is TRBV7-6; TRBD1 matches at 7 bases. The CDR3 consists of 15 residues. Losses at the gene ends were 2 bases for V and 2 bases for J; bases not matched to a gene: 4. Germline CDR1 and CDR2: SGHVS and FNYEAQ. The CDR3 DNA reads TGTGCCAGCAGCTTATCCCAGGGGGTCACAGATACGCAGTATTTT. Its protein is CASSLSQGVTDTQYF. Full variable domain (rest looked up from reference TRBV7-6 and TRBJ2-3): GAGVSQSPRYKVTKRGQDVALRCDPISGHVSLYWYRQALGQGPEFLTYFNYEAQQDKSGLPNDRFSAERPEGSISTLTIQRTEQRDSAMYRCASSLSQGVTDTQYFGPGTRLTVL.

This chain links TRBV10-1 with TRBJ2-7; possible D gene TRBD2, 7 bases. CDR3 size: 16 residues. Trimming left V 0 bases short and J 5 bases short, with 17 bases between. The V gene's germline CDR1 is WNHNN and CDR2 SYGVQD (reference sequence). The CDR3 coding sequence is TGCGCCAGCAGTGAGTCCACAAAGGGGGGGCGGCACGAGCAGTACTTC. It translates to CASSESTKGGRHEQYF.

This CDR3 reads CATSVTQGVGATQYF. CDR3 bases: TGTGCCACCAGTGTGACGCAGGGGGTAGGAGCCACGCAGTATTTT. The J gene is TRBJ2-3, the V gene TRBV24-1; 7 bases map to TRBD1. Germline assignment: CDR1 KGHDR and CDR2 SFDVKD. The CDR3 totals 15 residues. Germline trimming cut 5 bases from V and 9 bases from J; bases unmatched to any gene: 13.

The CDR3 is CASSFPGQKPMNTEAFF. The DNA of the CDR3 is TGTGCCAGCAGTTTTCCCGGACAGAAACCCATGAACACTGAAGCTTTCTTT. The chain is built from TRBV28 and TRBJ1-1; D is possibly TRBD1 (6 bases). The CDR3 is 17 amino acids. Germline-derived CDR1 and CDR2 are MDHEN and SYDVKM. V lost 3 bases, J lost 0 bases, and 17 bases lay in between.

This clone was counted between two and nine times. The gene calls are TRBV21-1 and TRBJ2-2; no check of the table's D call, TRBD1, against the DNA was made. TRBV21-1 is recorded as a pseudogene. The CDR3 has 14 residues. Here the CDR3 reads CASWTGGYTGELFF. The CDR3 nucleotides read TGTGCCAGCTGGACAGGGGGTTACACCGGGGAGCTGTTTTTT.

The V gene is TRBV2, the J gene TRBJ1-5; perhaps TRBD1 as D (6 bases). The V and J ends lost 1 base and 7 bases respectively, with 8 bases between them. The CDR3 covers 13 residues. The germline gives CDR1 SNHLY, CDR2 FYNNEI. The CDR3: CASSEEGGQPQHF. The CDR3 DNA reads as TGTGCCAGCAGTGAAGAAGGGGGACAGCCCCAGCATTTT.

This clone is a singleton in its sample. The V and J genes are TRBV5-4 and TRBJ2-3, with a possible D match to TRBD2 (6 bases). Germline V gene sequence: CDR1 SGHNT, CDR2 YYREEE (reference sequence). V lost 0 bases and J 1 base, leaving 12 bases between the germline ends. CDR3 length: 16 residues. The chain's CDR3 is CASSLAAGEGTDTQYF. As DNA, the CDR3 is TGTGCCAGCAGCTTGGCCGCTGGGGAGGGCACAGATACGCAGTATTTT.

The chain links TRBV6-4 to TRBJ1-2; 9 nucleotides align to TRBD1. Germline loops: CDR1 MRHNA, CDR2 SNTAGT. This CDR3 is 16 amino acids long. After removal of 3 bases from V and 8 bases from J, the junction contained 13 bases not matched to a gene. DNA of the CDR3: TGTGCCAGCAGTGAACATCCGGGACAGGGCTTTGGCGGCTACACCTTC. Translating it yields CASSEHPGQGFGGYTF.

CDR3 sequence: CAISESQGVNNEQFF. In nucleotides, the CDR3 is TGTGCCATCAGTGAGTCCCAGGGGGTCAACAATGAGCAGTTCTTC. The chain links TRBV10-3 to TRBJ2-1; 7 nucleotides agree with TRBD1. CDR3 length: 15 amino acids. Germline CDR1 and CDR2: ENHRY and SYGVKD. V shed 0 bases and J 5 bases; nucleotides not matched to a gene: 4.

The V gene is TRBV5-1, the J gene TRBJ2-2; the D gene is possibly TRBD1 (6 bases). The V gene's germline CDR1 is SGHRS and CDR2 YFSETQ. This CDR3 comprises 14 residues. V lost 5 bases and J lost 3, with 11 bases in between. CDR3 sequence reads: CASRAQGHTGELFF. CDR3 in DNA: TGCGCCAGCAGGGCACAGGGACACACCGGGGAGCTGTTTTTT.

The chain combines TRBV7-9 with TRBJ1-5; TRBD1 is a possible D gene (6 bases). CDR3 length: 15 residues. V lost 4 bases and J 2 bases, leaving 12 bases between the germline ends. Germline values: CDR1 SEHNR, CDR2 FQNEAQ (reference sequence). The CDR3, as DNA: TGTGCCAGCAGCTCGGACAGTAGTGGCAATCAGCCCCAGCATTTT. The encoded protein is CASSSDSSGNQPQHF.

The chain couples TRBV7-2 to TRBJ1-2; tentatively, D is TRBD1 (6 bases). V dropped 7 bases and J dropped 2 bases, with 14 bases sitting between them. The CDR3 spans 14 residues. Per the germline V gene, CDR1 is SGHTA and CDR2 is FQGNSA. For the CDR3, the DNA is TGTGCCAGCACCCAGGGGTTAGCAAACTATGGCTACACCTTC. This translates into CASTQGLANYGYTF.

The V call is TRBV4-1, the J call TRBJ1-5; TRBD1 is a possible D gene (5 bases). The germline V gene has CDR1 MGHRA and CDR2 YSYEKL. The CDR3 consists of 16 residues. Deletions cut 3 bases from V and 0 bases from J, with 12 bases between. DNA for the CDR3: TGCGCCAGCAGCCAGGAGACAGCTCTTAGCAATCAGCCCCAGCATTTT. It specifies CASSQETALSNQPQHF.

The gene calls are TRBV5-4 and TRBJ1-2, with D possibly being TRBD1 (6 bases). The CDR3 spans 18 residues. Looked up from germline, CDR1 is SGHNT and CDR2 is YYREEE (reference sequence). V was trimmed by 0 bases and J by 4 bases, leaving 22 bases between them. The CDR3 DNA reads as TGTGCCAGCAGCTTGGAGTCCCGTCGACAGGCCCCTGGCTATGGCTACACCTTC. Encoded protein: CASSLESRRQAPGYGYTF.

This clone appeared a single time. The chain carries TRBV28 and TRBJ1-6; weak D call: TRBD1 (5 bases). The V end was cut by 6 bases, the J end by 7 bases, with 10 bases between. The CDR3 totals 13 residues. Germline V gene lookup returns CDR1 MDHEN and CDR2 SYDVKM. CDR3 amino acids: CASRGGYNSPLHF. CDR3 DNA: TGTGCCAGCAGGGGGGGGTACAATTCACCCCTCCACTTT.

The V gene is TRBV6-1, the J gene TRBJ1-2; D gene ambiguous. V was shortened by 3 bases and J by 5 bases, with 10 bases between the two germline ends. The germline V gene encodes CDR1 MNHNS and CDR2 SASEGT. CDR3 length equals 13 residues. In nucleotides, the CDR3 is TGTGCCAGCAGTGACCCGGGGTTATATGGCTACACCTTC. As protein: CASSDPGLYGYTF.

The chain combines TRBV3-1 (or the pseudogene TRBV3-2) with TRBJ1-5; TRBD1 might be the D (5 bases). The length of the CDR3 is 14 residues. V lost 2 bases and J lost 7, with 12 bases in between. CDR1 is LGHDT and CDR2 is YNNKEL in the germline V gene (reference sequence). The CDR3 bases are TGTGCCAGCAGCCAATCAGGGTCGCAGCAGCCCCAGCATTTT. As protein: CASSQSGSQQPQHF.

The genes are TRBV3-1 (or the pseudogene TRBV3-2) and TRBJ2-1; TRBD1 might be the D (6 bases). CDR3 size: 15 residues. Germline V CDR1 and CDR2: LGHDT, YNNKEL (reference sequence). Trimming left V 4 bases short and J 3 bases short, with 13 bases between. CDR3 sequence: CASSRRQGGYNEQFF. Here the CDR3 DNA reads TGTGCCAGCAGCCGGCGGCAAGGGGGCTACAATGAGCAGTTCTTC.